These 18 T cell receptor beta chains came from one sample sequenced in a study of siplizumab effects on memory and regulatory T cells. Here immunoSEQ multiplex PCR was the method, and the copy in TCRdb shows in-frame clones only, minus some. The data hold some 100,000 clones, with 75% to 95% observed a single time. Sequenced sample: CD4+ T cells sorted from blood. The receptors were gathered from a human donor in good health. Some clones in this sample may be carry-over from other donors' samples.

This sequence joins TRBV5-1 and TRBJ1-1; D gene ambiguous. Trimming removed 0 bases at V and 4 bases at J, with 13 bases between. The length of the CDR3 is 15 residues. Per germline, CDR1 SGHRS and CDR2 YFSETQ. Here the CDR3 reads CASSLASHPGTEAFF. Here the CDR3 DNA reads TGCGCCAGCAGCTTGGCCTCCCATCCGGGCACTGAAGCTTTCTTT. Supplemented by reference TRBV5-1 and TRBJ1-1, the full variable domain reads KAGVTQTPRYLIKTRGQQVTLSCSPISGHRSVSWYQQTPGQGLQFLFEYFSETQRNKGNFPGRFSGRQFSNSRSEMNVSTLELGDSALYLCASSLASHPGTEAFFGQGTRLTVV.

This rearrangement joins TRBV27 to TRBJ2-1; 14 nucleotides agree with TRBD2. Germline V gene lookup returns CDR1 MNHEY and CDR2 SMNVEV (reference sequence). This CDR3 contains 20 residues. V shed 3 bases, J shed 8 bases, and the junction held 18 bases outside the gene matches. CDR3 in DNA: TGTGCCAGCAGTTTTTACCGGACTAGCGGGAGGTTCTTGGAGATGGATGAGCAGTTCTTC. As protein: CASSFYRTSGRFLEMDEQFF.

The chain is built from TRBV14 and TRBJ2-7; D gene ambiguous. This CDR3 comprises 13 residues. Trimming took off 0 bases at V and 3 bases at J, with 6 bases between the two ends. Germline values: CDR1 SGHDN, CDR2 FVKESK. The CDR3, as DNA: TGTGCCAGCAGCCAAGAAACTTTCTACGAGCAGTACTTC. Protein sequence: CASSQETFYEQYF. The full variable domain, in which reference TRBV14 and TRBJ2-7 provide the parts outside the CDR3, is EAGVTQFPSHSVIEKGQTVTLRCDPISGHDNLYWYRRVMGKEIKFLLHFVKESKQDESGMPNNRFLAERTGGTYSTLKVQPAELEDSGVYFCASSQETFYEQYFGPGTRLTVT.

V and J are TRBV18 and TRBJ2-5; 7 nucleotides match TRBD1. Germline loops: CDR1 KGHSH, CDR2 LQKENI. This CDR3 has 16 residues. The J segment lost 0 bases and the V segment lost 6 bases, leaving 10 bases of the junction unmatched. The CDR3 is CASSRSKTGYQETQYF. CDR3 DNA: TGTGCCAGCTCCCGATCCAAGACAGGGTACCAAGAGACCCAGTACTTC. Full variable domain (outside the CDR3, taken from reference TRBV18 and TRBJ2-5): NAGVMQNPRHLVRRRGQEARLRCSPMKGHSHVYWYRQLPEEGLKFMVYLQKENIIDESGMPKERFSAEFPKEGPSILRIQQVVRGDSAAYFCASSRSKTGYQETQYFGPGTRLLVL.

This rearrangement joins TRBV9 to TRBJ1-1; no definite D call. The V gene's germline CDR1 is SGDLS and CDR2 YYNGEE. This CDR3 is built from 14 residues. V was cut by 3 bases and J by 5 bases, with 14 bases left in between. The CDR3 nucleotides are TGTGCCAGCAGCGCTTCCCTCCGTGGAACTGAAGCTTTCTTT. This translates into CASSASLRGTEAFF.

The rearrangement uses TRBV28 and TRBJ1-2; 9 bases are shared with TRBD1. The ends lost 3 bases at V and 8 bases at J; junction bases unmatched: 10. The CDR3 has 15 residues. Per germline, CDR1 MDHEN and CDR2 SYDVKM. The CDR3 DNA reads TGTGCCAGCAGTTTCCCACCTGGGACAGGGAAAGGCTACACCTTC. Translation gives CASSFPPGTGKGYTF.

V gene TRBV6-4 combines with J gene TRBJ2-7; D may be TRBD2 (6 bases). The CDR3 spans 15 residues. CDR1 is MRHNA, CDR2 SNTAGT, per germline. Trimming left V 10 bases short and J 6 bases short, with 25 bases between. CDR3 in DNA: TGTGCCACCCTTTTTGAGGCGGGACTTCGGGGCGAGCAGTACTTC. Residues: CATLFEAGLRGEQYF.

V is TRBV5-1 and J is TRBJ1-3; 7 bases match TRBD1. The CDR3 covers 15 residues. The V segment lost 6 bases and the J segment 1 base; nucleotides outside the gene matches: 7. CDR1 is SGHRS and CDR2 is YFSETQ in the germline V gene. The CDR3 reads CASTLQTGSGNTIYF. CDR3 DNA sequence: TGCGCCAGCACGCTTCAGACAGGGTCTGGAAACACCATATATTTT.

V usage is TRBV6-5 and J usage is TRBJ2-3, with 10 positions matching TRBD1. The CDR3 sequence is 15 residues long. Germline V gene lookup returns CDR1 MNHEY and CDR2 SVGAGI. V lost 7 bases and J lost 2; bases outside the gene matches: 6. The CDR3 DNA reads as TGTGCCAGCACCGGAGGACAGGGGGACACAGATACGCAGTATTTT. It translates to CASTGGQGDTDTQYF.

This clone occurred once. The chain uses TRBV30 and TRBJ2-7; D gene uncertain. CDR1 and CDR2 from the germline V gene are GTSNPN and SVGIG (reference sequence). This CDR3 spans 13 amino acids. The ends were cut back, 1 base at V and 7 bases at J, with 14 bases in the middle. CDR3 in amino acids: CAWSDSIMGEQYF. Written as DNA, the CDR3 is TGTGCCTGGAGTGACTCCATTATGGGGGAGCAGTACTTC. The variable domain in full, with the rest retrieved from reference TRBV30 and TRBJ2-7, is SQTIHQWPATLVQPVGSPLSLECTVEGTSNPNLYWYRQAAGRGLQLLFYSVGIGQISSEVPQNLSASRPQDRQFILSSKKLLLSDSGFYLCAWSDSIMGEQYFGPGTRLTVT.

The chain links TRBV27 to TRBJ2-3; D possibly corresponds to TRBD2 (6 bases). Germline V gene lookup returns CDR1 MNHEY and CDR2 SMNVEV (reference sequence). The CDR3 is 14 residues long. The V end lost 3 bases, the J end lost 3 bases, and 10 bases lay between the germline ends. The CDR3 protein is CASSLSGVTDTQYF. The DNA of the CDR3 is TGTGCCAGCAGTTTGTCGGGAGTTACAGATACGCAGTATTTT.

The chain joins TRBV19 to TRBJ2-2, with unresolved D. There are 15 residues in the CDR3. CDR1 and CDR2 (germline): LNHDA, SQIVND (reference sequence). The V gene lost 1 base and the J gene lost 3 bases, with 9 bases spanning the gap. The CDR3 reads CASSIGGLDTGELFF. CDR3 DNA sequence: TGTGCCAGTAGTATAGGAGGATTGGACACCGGGGAGCTGTTTTTT.

This clone was detected only once. J is TRBJ2-4 and V is TRBV18; no definite D call. V lost 0 bases and J 0 bases, leaving 6 bases between the germline ends. The length of the CDR3 is 15 residues. Germline values: CDR1 KGHSH, CDR2 LQKENI. CDR3 residues: CASSPPSLAKNIQYF. For the CDR3, the DNA is TGTGCCAGCTCACCACCGAGTTTAGCCAAAAACATTCAGTACTTC.

The V call is TRBV7-9, the J call TRBJ1-1, with TRBD1 as a possible D gene (6 bases). The germline CDR1 and CDR2 sequences are SEHNR and FQNEAQ (reference sequence). The ends were cut back, 4 bases at V and 0 bases at J, with 12 bases in the middle. This CDR3 has 15 amino acids. CDR3 loop: CASSSRQEVNTEAFF. In DNA form, the CDR3 reads TGTGCCAGCAGCTCCCGACAGGAGGTGAACACTGAAGCTTTCTTT.

The chain couples TRBV7-9 to TRBJ1-4; D unclear. Germline values: CDR1 SEHNR, CDR2 FQNEAQ (reference sequence). Trimming left V 5 bases short and J 3 bases short, with 13 bases between. The CDR3 runs 15 residues. The CDR3 is CASSPRGSANEKLFF. In nucleotides, the CDR3 is TGTGCCAGCAGCCCTCGTGGGTCGGCTAATGAAAAACTGTTTTTT. Full variable domain (rest looked up from reference TRBV7-9 and TRBJ1-4): DTGVSQNPRHKITKRGQNVTFRCDPISEHNRLYWYRQTLGQGPEFLTYFQNEAQLEKSRLLSDRFSAERPKGSFSTLEIQRTEQGDSAMYLCASSPRGSANEKLFFGSGTQLSVL.

This chain links TRBV27 with TRBJ1-6; the D is unclear. Trimming took off 1 base at V and 7 bases at J, with 2 bases between the two ends. This CDR3 contains 12 residues. Germline CDR1 is MNHEY and CDR2 is SMNVEV (reference sequence). The CDR3 nucleotides read TGTGCCAGCAGTTTATGGAATTCACCCCTCCACTTT. Protein: CASSLWNSPLHF.

The rearrangement joins TRBV14 to TRBJ2-7; possible D gene TRBD1, 6 bases. Germline-derived CDR1 and CDR2 are SGHDN and FVKESK. Trimming cost V 4 bases and J 6 bases, with 10 bases left between them. The CDR3 runs 12 residues. The CDR3 here is CASSRQTGEQYF. Here the CDR3 DNA reads TGTGCCAGCAGCCGACAGACAGGCGAGCAGTACTTC.

The chain uses TRBV5-3 and TRBJ2-4; 15 nucleotides agree with TRBD2. TRBV5-3 is identified as an open reading frame with a role that is uncertain. The CDR3 sequence is 19 residues long. V trimming: 0 bases; J trimming: 0 bases; junction bases outside the gene matches: 4. The CDR3 nucleotides read TGTGCCAGAAGCTTGGAGGGACTAGCGGGAGGACTAGCCAAAAACATTCAGTACTTC. This sequence encodes CARSLEGLAGGLAKNIQYF.